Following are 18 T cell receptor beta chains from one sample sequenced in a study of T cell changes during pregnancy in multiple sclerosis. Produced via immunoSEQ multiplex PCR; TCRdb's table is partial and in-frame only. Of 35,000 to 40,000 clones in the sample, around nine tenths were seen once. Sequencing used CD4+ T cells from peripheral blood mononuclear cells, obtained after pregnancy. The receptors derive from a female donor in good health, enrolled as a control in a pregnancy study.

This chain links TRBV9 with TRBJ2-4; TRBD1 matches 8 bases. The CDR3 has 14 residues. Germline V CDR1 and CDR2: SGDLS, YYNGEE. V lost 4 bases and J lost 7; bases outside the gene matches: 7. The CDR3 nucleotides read TGTGCCAGCAGCTCCAGGGACAGGTTCAACATTCAGTACTTC. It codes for CASSSRDRFNIQYF.

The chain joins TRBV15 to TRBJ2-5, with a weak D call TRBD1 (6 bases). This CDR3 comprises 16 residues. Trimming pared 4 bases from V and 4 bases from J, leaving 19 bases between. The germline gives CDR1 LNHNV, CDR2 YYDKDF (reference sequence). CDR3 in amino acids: CATSIGGPQGRETQYF. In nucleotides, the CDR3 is TGTGCCACCAGCATAGGGGGACCCCAGGGGAGAGAGACCCAGTACTTC.

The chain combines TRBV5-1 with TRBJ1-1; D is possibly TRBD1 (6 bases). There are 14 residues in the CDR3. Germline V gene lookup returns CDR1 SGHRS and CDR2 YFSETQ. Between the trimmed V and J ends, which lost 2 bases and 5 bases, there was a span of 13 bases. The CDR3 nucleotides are TGCGCCAGCAGCTTACAGGGAGGGAGGACTGAAGCTTTCTTT. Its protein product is CASSLQGGRTEAFF.

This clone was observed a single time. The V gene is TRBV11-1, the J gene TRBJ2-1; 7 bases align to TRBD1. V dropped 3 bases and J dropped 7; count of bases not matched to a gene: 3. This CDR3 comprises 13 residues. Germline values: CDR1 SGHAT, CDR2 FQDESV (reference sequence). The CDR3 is CASSLDRLNEQFF. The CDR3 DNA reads TGTGCCAGCAGCTTGGACAGGCTTAATGAGCAGTTCTTC. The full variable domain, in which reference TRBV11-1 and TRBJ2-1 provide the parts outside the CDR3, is EAEVAQSPRYKITEKSQAVAFWCDPISGHATLYWYRQILGQGPELLVQFQDESVVDDSQLPKDRFSAERLKGVDSTLKIQPAELGDSAMYLCASSLDRLNEQFFGPGTRLTVL.

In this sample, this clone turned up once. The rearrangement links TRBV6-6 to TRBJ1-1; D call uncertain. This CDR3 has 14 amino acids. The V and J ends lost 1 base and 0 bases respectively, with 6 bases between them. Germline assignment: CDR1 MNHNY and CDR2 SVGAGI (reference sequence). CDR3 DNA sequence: TGTGCCAGCAGTTACTTACAACTGAACACTGAAGCTTTCTTT. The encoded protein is CASSYLQLNTEAFF.

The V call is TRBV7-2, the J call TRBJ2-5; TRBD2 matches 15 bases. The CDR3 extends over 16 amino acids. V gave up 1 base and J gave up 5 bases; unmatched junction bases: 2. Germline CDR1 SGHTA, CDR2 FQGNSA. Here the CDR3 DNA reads TGTGCCAGCAGCTTAGAGGGGACTAGCGGGAGGGAGACCCAGTACTTC. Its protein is CASSLEGTSGRETQYF. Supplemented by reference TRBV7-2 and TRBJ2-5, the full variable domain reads GAGVSQSPSNKVTEKGKDVELRCDPISGHTALYWYRQSLGQGLEFLIYFQGNSAPDKSGLPSDRFSAERTGGSVSTLTIQRTQQEDSAVYLCASSLEGTSGRETQYFGPGTRLLVL.

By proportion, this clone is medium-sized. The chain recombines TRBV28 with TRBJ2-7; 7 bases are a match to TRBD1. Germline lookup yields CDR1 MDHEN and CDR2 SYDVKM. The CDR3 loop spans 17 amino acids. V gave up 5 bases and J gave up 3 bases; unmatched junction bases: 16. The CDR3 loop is CASSVPGQPYENYEQYF. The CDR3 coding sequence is TGTGCCAGCAGTGTACCGGGACAGCCTTACGAAAACTACGAGCAGTACTTC.

CDR3 bases: TGTGCCACCGGTTCTTACTCTGGGGCCAACGTCCTGACTTTC. It yields the protein CATGSYSGANVLTF. The gene calls are TRBV19 and TRBJ2-6; D is unclear. Germline loops: CDR1 LNHDA, CDR2 SQIVND (reference sequence). The CDR3 is made up of 14 amino acids. Trimming pared 10 bases from V and 0 bases from J, leaving 10 bases between.

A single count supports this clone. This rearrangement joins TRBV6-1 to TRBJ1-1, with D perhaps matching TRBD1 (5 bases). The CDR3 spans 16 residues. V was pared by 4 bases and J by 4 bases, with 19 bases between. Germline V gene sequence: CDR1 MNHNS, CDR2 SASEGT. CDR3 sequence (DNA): TGTGCCAGCAGTGCAGGGCGGTGGGTTCTGGCCACTGAAGCTTTCTTT. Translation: CASSAGRWVLATEAFF.

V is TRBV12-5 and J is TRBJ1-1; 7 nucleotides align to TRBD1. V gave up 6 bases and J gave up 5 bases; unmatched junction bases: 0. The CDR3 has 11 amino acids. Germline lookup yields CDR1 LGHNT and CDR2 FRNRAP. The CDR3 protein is CASGTGTEAFF. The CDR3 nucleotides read TGTGCTAGTGGGACAGGGACTGAAGCTTTCTTT.

CDR3 DNA sequence: TGTGCCAGCAGTTTAGGGCGGGGAGGATCCTACGAGCAGTACTTC. This encodes CASSLGRGGSYEQYF. V is TRBV28 and J is TRBJ2-7; a weak D match, TRBD2 (6 bases). The CDR3 spans 15 residues. CDR1 and CDR2 from the germline V gene are MDHEN and SYDVKM. V was clipped by 2 bases and J by 1 base, with 12 bases between them.

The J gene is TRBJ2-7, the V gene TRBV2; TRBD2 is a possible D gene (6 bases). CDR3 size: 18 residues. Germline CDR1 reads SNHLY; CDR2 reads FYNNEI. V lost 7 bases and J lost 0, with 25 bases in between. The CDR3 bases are TGTGCCAGCACCGGAGCGAGTCAGGGACTTGCGGTCTCCTACGAGCAGTACTTC. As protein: CASTGASQGLAVSYEQYF.

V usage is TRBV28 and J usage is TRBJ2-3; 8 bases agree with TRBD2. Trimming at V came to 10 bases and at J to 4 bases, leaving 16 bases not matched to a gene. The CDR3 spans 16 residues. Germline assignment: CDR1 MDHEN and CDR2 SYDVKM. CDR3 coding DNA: TGTGCCACCGACCGGGGGGGGCCCCGGGAGGCAGATACGCAGTATTTT. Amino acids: CATDRGGPREADTQYF.

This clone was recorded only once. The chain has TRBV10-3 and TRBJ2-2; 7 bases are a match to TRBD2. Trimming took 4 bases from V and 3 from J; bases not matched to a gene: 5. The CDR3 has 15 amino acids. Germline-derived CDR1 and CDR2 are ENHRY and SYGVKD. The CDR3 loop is CAISGGGADTGELFF. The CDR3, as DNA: TGTGCCATCAGTGGGGGAGGGGCCGACACCGGGGAGCTGTTTTTT.

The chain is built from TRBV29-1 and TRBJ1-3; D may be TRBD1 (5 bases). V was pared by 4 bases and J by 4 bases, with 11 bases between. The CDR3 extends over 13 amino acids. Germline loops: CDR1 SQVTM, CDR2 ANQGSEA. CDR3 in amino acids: CSVVAGNGNTIYF. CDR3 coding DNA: TGCAGCGTTGTGGCAGGGAACGGAAACACCATATATTTT.

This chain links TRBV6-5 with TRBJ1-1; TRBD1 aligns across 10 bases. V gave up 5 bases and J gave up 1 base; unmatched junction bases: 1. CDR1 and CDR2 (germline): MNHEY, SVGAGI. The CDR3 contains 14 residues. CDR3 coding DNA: TGTGCCAGCAGTGACAGGGGGCAGAACACTGAAGCTTTCTTT. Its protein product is CASSDRGQNTEAFF.

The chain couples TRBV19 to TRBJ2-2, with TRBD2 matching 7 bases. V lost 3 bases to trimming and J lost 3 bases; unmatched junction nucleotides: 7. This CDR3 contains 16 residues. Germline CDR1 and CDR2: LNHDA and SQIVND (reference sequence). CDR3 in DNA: TGTGCCAGTAGTATTTGGGGGACTACGCACACCGGGGAGCTGTTTTTT. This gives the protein CASSIWGTTHTGELFF.

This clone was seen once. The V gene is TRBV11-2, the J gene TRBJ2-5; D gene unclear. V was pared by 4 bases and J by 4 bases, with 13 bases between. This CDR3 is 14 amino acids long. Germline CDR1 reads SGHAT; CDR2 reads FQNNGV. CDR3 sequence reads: CASSSRGSPETQYF. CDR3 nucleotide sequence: TGTGCCAGCAGCTCCCGTGGCTCTCCAGAGACCCAGTACTTC.